Given below is one TCR beta chain in context. This clone appeared a few times. Its antigen target is currently unknown. Per-base quality was not reported, and no clone a single base away is much larger than it. These data are taken from a study of blood T cell repertoires in COVID-19 (TCRdb year 2020). At the level of the whole study: Collaborator samples came from the United States, Italy and Spain and covered acute and convalescent phases of COVID-19. Where HLA class I and class II types were available, the types were taken from metadata supplied by the sample provider, not from assay-based typing. The dataset comprised deeply sampled blood TCRbeta repertoires from subjects exposed to, actively infected with, or recovered from COVID-19. The samples were drawn from two sources: the first 160 participants of the ongoing ImmuneRACE study, and some 1,300 subjects contributed by 6 global collaborators. The prospective study material was composed of cDNA or gDNA derived from T cells, B-cell-depleted T cells, or PBMCs. The sample metadata nearly always contained a de-identified subject ID, COVID-19 status, age in years and sex. The repertoires were released in a freely available public database intended as a resource for research on the immune response to SARS-CoV-2.

V is reduced by 4 bases and J by 5 bases, leaving a spacing of 12 bases between them. CDR1 and CDR2 are read off the germline V gene as SGHRS and YFSETQ. From the cysteine through the phenylalanine, the CDR3 covers 13 amino acids. The only DNA kept is the CDR3, 39 bases in frame from the first base. TCRbeta CDR3 regions were amplified from genomic DNA by means of the immunoSEQ Assay, a bias-controlled multiplex PCR. In the authors' own workflow: Nucleated cell counts per sample were estimated from amplification of reference gene primers within the assay. To quantify the absolute abundance of each unique TCRbeta CDR3 rearrangement, sequence reads were collapsed and filtered. For each sample, productive Simpson clonality was calculated as the square root of Simpson's diversity index across productive rearrangements. TCRdb's version of the immuneACCESS table is confined to in-frame rearrangements and falls short of the full clone set. An unresolved V gene accounts for under half of the shortfall where checked; the remainder is of unknown origin. V, J and clone size reflect that table, while D and trimming were determined from the DNA. The sample has 120,000 to 150,000 clones on record, approximately 91% of them singletons. The top ten clonotypes cover about 2.3% of the sample.

Whole blood was collected in K2EDTA tubes by collaborating institutions according to the institutions' own protocols. For TCRbeta analysis, collaborator samples were shipped as frozen whole blood, as isolated PBMCs, or as DNA extracted from either sample type. The investigation overall reported the following: The amount of clinical and demographic metadata varied by source and participant and was provided uncurated.

The sequence was obtained from a human donor in a cohort sampled during active COVID-19. Sequences were obtained from peripheral blood. Here the chain combines TRBV5-1 and TRBJ1-1; no D segment can be confidently identified. This receptor carries the CDR3 CASSPGGGTEAFF. The DNA sequence reads TGCGCCAGCAGCCCGGGAGGTGGGACTGAAGCTTTCTTT.